Listed below are T cell receptor beta chains from one sample, sequenced in a study of cytomegalovirus exposure and HLA in healthy donors. The repertoire was sequenced with immunoSEQ multiplex PCR; TCRdb's copy has only in-frame clones and lacks some. Seen here are approximately 220,000 clones, roughly 84% observed once, and the top ten hold roughly 0.66%. The source material was PBMCs. The receptor set was obtained from a boy younger than 10 in good health and CMV-seronegative. The CDR3 runs from the conserved cysteine through the conserved F or W. D genes are given only for firm matches. The listing skips clone size in some rows; elsewhere it reads once, few, many or a size class.

v_gene: TRBV7-8
j_gene: TRBJ2-7
abundance: .
d_gene: .
CDR3nt: TGTGCCAGCAGCTCTACGGAGGTACTAGCTCTGGGCGAGCAGTACTTC
CDR3aa: CASSSTEVLALGEQYF

v_gene: TRBV18
j_gene: TRBJ2-6
abundance: few
d_gene: .
CDR3nt: TGTGCCAGCTCACCCTCAACAGGGACTGGGGCCAACGTCCTGACTTTC
CDR3aa: CASSPSTGTGANVLTF

v_gene: TRBV18
j_gene: TRBJ2-7
abundance: .
d_gene: TRBD2
CDR3nt: TGTGCCAGCTCCCCTCGACCTTTGAGCGGGAGGCTTTCCTACGAGCAGTACTTC
CDR3aa: CASSPRPLSGRLSYEQYF

v_gene: TRBV12-5
j_gene: TRBJ1-5
abundance: once
d_gene: .
CDR3nt: TGTGCTAGTGGTTTGGTACTCGGCAATCAGCCCCAGCATTTT
CDR3aa: CASGLVLGNQPQHF

v_gene: TRBV2
j_gene: TRBJ1-5
abundance: .
d_gene: TRBD1
CDR3nt: TGTGCCAGCACACGGACAGGGGATCAGCCCCAGCATTTT
CDR3aa: CASTRTGDQPQHF

v_gene: TRBV15
j_gene: TRBJ2-3
abundance: .
d_gene: TRBD2
CDR3nt: TGTGCCACCAGCGTAGGCGGGGGAAGCACAGATACGCAGTATTTT
CDR3aa: CATSVGGGSTDTQYF

v_gene: TRBV13
j_gene: TRBJ2-2
abundance: .
d_gene: TRBD2
CDR3nt: TGTGCCAGCAGCTATCTTAGCGGGGGGGACACCGGGGAGCTGTTTTTT
CDR3aa: CASSYLSGGDTGELFF

v_gene: TRBV6-5
j_gene: TRBJ2-7
abundance: .
d_gene: TRBD2
CDR3nt: TGTGCCAGCAGTTCACTAGCGGGGGGCCGCTACGAGCAGTACTTC
CDR3aa: CASSSLAGGRYEQYF

v_gene: TRBV6-5
j_gene: TRBJ2-7
abundance: .
d_gene: .
CDR3nt: TGTGCCAGCAGTCTTCGGGGCTCCTACGAGCAGTACTTC
CDR3aa: CASSLRGSYEQYF

v_gene: TRBV15
j_gene: TRBJ2-7
abundance: .
d_gene: TRBD2
CDR3nt: TGTGCCACCAGCAGGACCCCCGCGGGAGTTGCCGAGCAGTACTTC
CDR3aa: CATSRTPAGVAEQYF

v_gene: TRBV9
j_gene: TRBJ2-5
abundance: .
d_gene: TRBD2
CDR3nt: TGTGCCAGCAGCGTAGGACATACTAGCGGGAGGGGGGAGACCCAGTACTTC
CDR3aa: CASSVGHTSGRGETQYF

v_gene: TRBV4-1
j_gene: TRBJ2-7
abundance: few
d_gene: TRBD2
CDR3nt: TGCGCCAGCAGCCCGGGAGGGGGTTACACCTACGAGCAGTACTTC
CDR3aa: CASSPGGGYTYEQYF

v_gene: TRBV6-4
j_gene: TRBJ1-6
abundance: .
d_gene: TRBD1
CDR3nt: TGTGCCAGCAGTGTTGGACAGGGCTCACCCCTCCACTTT
CDR3aa: CASSVGQGSPLHF

v_gene: TRBV7-2
j_gene: TRBJ1-1
abundance: .
d_gene: TRBD1
CDR3nt: TGTGCCAGCCTCCGGGACAGGGTCAAGAACACTGAAGCTTTCTTT
CDR3aa: CASLRDRVKNTEAFF

v_gene: TRBV29-1
j_gene: TRBJ2-3
abundance: .
d_gene: .
CDR3nt: TGCAGCGCCCAAGGACAGTCTAGCACAGATACGCAGTATTTT
CDR3aa: CSAQGQSSTDTQYF

v_gene: TRBV4-1
j_gene: TRBJ1-1
abundance: few
d_gene: .
CDR3nt: TGCGCCAGCAGCCCACCCGGGGGAGTGAACACTGAAGCTTTCTTT
CDR3aa: CASSPPGGVNTEAFF

v_gene: TRBV6-1
j_gene: TRBJ2-7
abundance: .
d_gene: .
CDR3nt: TGTGCCAGCAGTGAAGCGCTTCCAGGGCTCGACGAGCAGTACTTC
CDR3aa: CASSEALPGLDEQYF

v_gene: TRBV9
j_gene: TRBJ1-1
abundance: .
d_gene: .
CDR3nt: TGTGCCAGCAGCCCCCGCCGGGAGAACACTGAAGCTTTCTTT
CDR3aa: CASSPRRENTEAFF

v_gene: TRBV7-9
j_gene: TRBJ1-2
abundance: .
d_gene: .
CDR3nt: TGTGCCAGCAGCTTAGATGCAGGTGTCTATGGCTACACCTTC
CDR3aa: CASSLDAGVYGYTF

v_gene: TRBV6-5
j_gene: TRBJ1-2
abundance: .
d_gene: .
CDR3nt: TGTGCCAGCAGTTCATGGGGGACTCGCAAGGACTATGGCTACACCTTC
CDR3aa: CASSSWGTRKDYGYTF

v_gene: TRBV27
j_gene: TRBJ1-2
abundance: .
d_gene: TRBD1
CDR3nt: TGTGCCACCCGGACAGGGGACGGTGGCTACACCTTC
CDR3aa: CATRTGDGGYTF

v_gene: TRBV5-6
j_gene: TRBJ1-2
abundance: .
d_gene: TRBD1
CDR3nt: TGTGCCAGCAGCGGGGACAGGGGGCTTGGCGGCTACACCTTC
CDR3aa: CASSGDRGLGGYTF

v_gene: TRBV6-6
j_gene: TRBJ1-1
abundance: .
d_gene: .
CDR3nt: TGTGCCAGCAGGGGACACCACGGCACTGAAGCTTTCTTT
CDR3aa: CASRGHHGTEAFF

v_gene: TRBV7-6
j_gene: TRBJ2-7
abundance: .
d_gene: TRBD2
CDR3nt: TGTGCCAGCAGCTCAATGACTAGCGGGGGGGCCTCCGAGCAGTACTTC
CDR3aa: CASSSMTSGGASEQYF

v_gene: TRBV9
j_gene: TRBJ1-6
abundance: .
d_gene: .
CDR3nt: TGTGCCAGCAGCGTGAGACAGTCTAATTCACCCCTCCACTTT
CDR3aa: CASSVRQSNSPLHF

v_gene: TRBV7-9
j_gene: TRBJ2-7
abundance: .
d_gene: TRBD2
CDR3nt: TGTGCCAGCAGCACAATAGCGGGAGGACTCTACGAGCAGTACTTC
CDR3aa: CASSTIAGGLYEQYF

v_gene: TRBV5-1
j_gene: TRBJ2-7
abundance: .
d_gene: TRBD1
CDR3nt: TGCGCCAGCAGCCCAACAGGGGTCAGGTCCTACGAGCAGTACTTC
CDR3aa: CASSPTGVRSYEQYF

v_gene: TRBV4-1
j_gene: TRBJ1-2
abundance: few
d_gene: TRBD1
CDR3nt: TGCGCCAGCAGCCAAGAGGGACAGTTAAATGGCTACACCTTC
CDR3aa: CASSQEGQLNGYTF

v_gene: TRBV7-9
j_gene: TRBJ2-4
abundance: .
d_gene: .
CDR3nt: TGTGCCAGCAGCTCCTCAGGAATTCAGTACTTC
CDR3aa: CASSSSGIQYF

v_gene: TRBV27
j_gene: TRBJ1-2
abundance: .
d_gene: .
CDR3nt: TGTGCCAGCAGGTCGGGAGGGGAGGGCTATGGCTACACCTTC
CDR3aa: CASRSGGEGYGYTF

v_gene: TRBV7-3
j_gene: TRBJ2-3
abundance: .
d_gene: .
CDR3nt: TGTGCCAGCAGCCTTGGTTTTGGGAGCGCTAGCACAGATACGCAGTATTTT
CDR3aa: CASSLGFGSASTDTQYF

v_gene: TRBV9
j_gene: TRBJ1-3
abundance: .
d_gene: .
CDR3nt: TGTGCCAGCAGCGTTAGGGGTTCCGGAAACACCATATATTTT
CDR3aa: CASSVRGSGNTIYF

v_gene: TRBV21-1
j_gene: TRBJ1-5
abundance: .
d_gene: .
CDR3nt: TGTGCCAGCAGCTTCGGACAGAGAAGGCAGCCCCAGCATTTT
CDR3aa: CASSFGQRRQPQHF

v_gene: TRBV19
j_gene: TRBJ2-1
abundance: .
d_gene: TRBD2
CDR3nt: TGTGCCAGTAGTCGGGGGGGCAGGGGTACCTACAATGAGCAGTTCTTC
CDR3aa: CASSRGGRGTYNEQFF

v_gene: TRBV4-1
j_gene: TRBJ2-3
abundance: .
d_gene: .
CDR3nt: TGCGCCAGCAGCCAAGAAAGAGGGTCCCCGCAAGCAGATACGCAGTATTTT
CDR3aa: CASSQERGSPQADTQYF

v_gene: TRBV4-2
j_gene: TRBJ1-3
abundance: .
d_gene: .
CDR3nt: TGTGCCAGCAGCCGGGGCACCGGAAACACCATATATTTT
CDR3aa: CASSRGTGNTIYF

v_gene: TRBV9
j_gene: TRBJ2-7
abundance: .
d_gene: TRBD2
CDR3nt: TGTGCCAGCAGCGTAGCCGGGGGGGAAGTGTTTGAGCAGTACTTC
CDR3aa: CASSVAGGEVFEQYF

v_gene: TRBV6-1
j_gene: TRBJ1-1
abundance: .
d_gene: .
CDR3nt: TGTGCCAGCAGTAGGCCAGGGAATATGAACACTGAAGCTTTCTTT
CDR3aa: CASSRPGNMNTEAFF

v_gene: TRBV5-6
j_gene: TRBJ2-2
abundance: few
d_gene: .
CDR3nt: TGTGCCAGCAGCTTAATCGGGACCGGGGAGCTGTTTTTT
CDR3aa: CASSLIGTGELFF

v_gene: TRBV27
j_gene: TRBJ2-1
abundance: .
d_gene: .
CDR3nt: TGTGCCAGCAACCATACAGGGTACAATGAGCAGTTCTTC
CDR3aa: CASNHTGYNEQFF

v_gene: TRBV7-8
j_gene: TRBJ2-7
abundance: .
d_gene: TRBD1
CDR3nt: TGTGCCACCGCGGACAGGGCCCGATACGAGCAGTACTTC
CDR3aa: CATADRARYEQYF

v_gene: TRBV5-5
j_gene: TRBJ2-1
abundance: .
d_gene: .
CDR3nt: TGTGCCAGCAGCTTAGGACAGTCATACAATGAGCAGTTCTTC
CDR3aa: CASSLGQSYNEQFF

v_gene: TRBV19
j_gene: TRBJ2-7
abundance: .
d_gene: TRBD1
CDR3nt: TGTGCCAGTAGTCTTTCAACAGGGGGGAGTTACGAGCAGTACTTC
CDR3aa: CASSLSTGGSYEQYF

v_gene: TRBV7-2
j_gene: TRBJ2-4
abundance: .
d_gene: .
CDR3nt: TGTGCCAGCAGCTTGGGCGGGATTGAAGTTTGCATTCAGTACTTC
CDR3aa: CASSLGGIEVCIQYF

v_gene: TRBV30
j_gene: TRBJ2-7
abundance: .
d_gene: .
CDR3nt: TGTGCCTGGAGTTACCAGTTACACGAGCAGTACTTC
CDR3aa: CAWSYQLHEQYF

v_gene: TRBV6-1
j_gene: TRBJ2-4
abundance: .
d_gene: .
CDR3nt: TGTGCCAGCAGTGAATTGTCCAGGTCCAGAGCCAAAAACATTCAGTACTTC
CDR3aa: CASSELSRSRAKNIQYF

v_gene: TRBV10-2
j_gene: TRBJ2-3
abundance: .
d_gene: .
CDR3nt: TGCGCCAGCACGGAGGCGGCTAGCACAGATACGCAGTATTTT
CDR3aa: CASTEAASTDTQYF

v_gene: TRBV30
j_gene: TRBJ1-2
abundance: .
d_gene: .
CDR3nt: TGTGCCGAAACCAGGGGAGACGGTGGCTACACCTTC
CDR3aa: CAETRGDGGYTF

v_gene: TRBV6-6
j_gene: TRBJ1-5
abundance: .
d_gene: .
CDR3nt: TGTGCCAGCAACCCAGGGATGGCGAATCAGCCCCAGCATTTT
CDR3aa: CASNPGMANQPQHF

v_gene: TRBV20-1
j_gene: TRBJ2-7
abundance: .
d_gene: .
CDR3nt: TGCAGTGCTAGACACGGGGGCGAGCAGTACTTC
CDR3aa: CSARHGGEQYF

v_gene: TRBV7-9
j_gene: TRBJ2-5
abundance: .
d_gene: .
CDR3nt: TGTGCCAGCAGCTTTGGCAGTTCCCAAGAGACCCAGTACTTC
CDR3aa: CASSFGSSQETQYF

v_gene: TRBV5-1
j_gene: TRBJ2-2
abundance: .
d_gene: TRBD2
CDR3nt: TGCGCCAGCAGCTTGTCTCCTAGCGGGGGCCACACCGGGGAGCTGTTTTTT
CDR3aa: CASSLSPSGGHTGELFF

v_gene: TRBV7-8
j_gene: TRBJ1-5
abundance: .
d_gene: TRBD1
CDR3nt: TGTGCCAGCAGCTGGGGCAGGGGGAAGGCTCAGCCCCAGCATTTT
CDR3aa: CASSWGRGKAQPQHF

v_gene: TRBV7-9
j_gene: TRBJ1-2
abundance: .
d_gene: .
CDR3nt: TGTGCCAGCAGCTTAGGTCGAGAATCTAATAACTATGGCTACACCTTC
CDR3aa: CASSLGRESNNYGYTF

v_gene: TRBV10-3
j_gene: TRBJ2-2
abundance: .
d_gene: .
CDR3nt: TGTGCCATCAGTGGTACACAGGACACCGGGGAGCTGTTTTTT
CDR3aa: CAISGTQDTGELFF

v_gene: TRBV6-1
j_gene: TRBJ2-7
abundance: once
d_gene: TRBD1
CDR3nt: TGTGCCAGCAACTTAGTGGGACAGAGAACGTACGAGCAGTACTTC
CDR3aa: CASNLVGQRTYEQYF

v_gene: TRBV19
j_gene: TRBJ2-3
abundance: .
d_gene: .
CDR3nt: TGTGCCAGTAGTATCCGAGATACGCAGTATTTT
CDR3aa: CASSIRDTQYF

v_gene: TRBV7-9
j_gene: TRBJ2-7
abundance: once
d_gene: .
CDR3nt: TGTGCCAGCAGCTTAAATGTGGAAGGGGACGAGCAGTACTTC
CDR3aa: CASSLNVEGDEQYF

v_gene: TRBV9
j_gene: TRBJ1-2
abundance: .
d_gene: .
CDR3nt: TGTGCCAGCAGCGTAGCCGTGGGACATGGTGGCTATGGCTACACCTTC
CDR3aa: CASSVAVGHGGYGYTF

v_gene: TRBV29-1
j_gene: TRBJ1-1
abundance: .
d_gene: .
CDR3nt: TGCAGCGAGACCGGGACATCAATCGGAGCTTTCTTT
CDR3aa: CSETGTSIGAFF